Below, 27 T cell receptor beta chains from the same sample are listed, as sequenced in a study of blood T cell repertoires in COVID-19. Measured with immunoSEQ multiplex PCR; TCRdb has only the in-frame clones, and not every one. Here the sample spans about 200,000 clones, roughly 83% being singletons. Sequencing was performed on PBMCs or T cells enriched from blood (not recorded which). The source of these receptors is a man in his forties with acute COVID-19.

Here the CDR3 DNA reads TGTGCCATCAGTGGGACAGGGGGAAACACCATATATTTT. Its protein is CAISGTGGNTIYF. The rearrangement joins TRBV10-3 to TRBJ1-3; 8 positions match TRBD1. Germline lookup yields CDR1 ENHRY and CDR2 SYGVKD. This CDR3 has 13 residues. The trim removed 4 bases at V and 4 bases at J, leaving 0 bases unmatched.

CDR3 protein: CSVGRDRYYGYTF. The CDR3 DNA follows: TGCAGCGTTGGCCGTGACAGGTACTATGGCTACACCTTC. V usage is TRBV29-1 and J usage is TRBJ1-2; tentatively, D is TRBD1 (6 bases). Germline-derived CDR1 and CDR2 are SQVTM and ANQGSEA. CDR3 length: 13 residues. The V end was cut by 4 bases, the J end by 3 bases, with 12 bases between.

This clone was recorded only once. The chain uses TRBV19 and TRBJ2-2, with D possibly matching TRBD2 (6 bases). The CDR3 contains 16 residues. V dropped 6 bases and J dropped 5 bases, with 19 bases sitting between them. The germline gives CDR1 LNHDA, CDR2 SQIVND (reference sequence). CDR3 loop: CASRLLGRAGTGELFF. CDR3 in DNA: TGTGCCAGTAGGTTGCTGGGACGGGCGGGGACCGGGGAGCTGTTTTTT.

This chain links TRBV5-4 with TRBJ2-7; the D is unclear. The germline gives CDR1 SGHNT, CDR2 YYREEE (reference sequence). Between the trimmed V and J ends, which lost 5 bases and 0 bases, there was a span of 12 bases. The CDR3 extends over 14 amino acids. CDR3: CASRPRSDSYEQYF. CDR3 DNA: TGTGCCAGCAGGCCTCGGTCCGACTCCTACGAGCAGTACTTC.

The V call is TRBV5-1, the J call TRBJ2-3, with a tentative D call TRBD1 (7 bases). Germline V gene sequence: CDR1 SGHRS, CDR2 YFSETQ. The length of the CDR3 is 16 residues. The V and J ends lost 3 bases and 2 bases respectively, with 16 bases between them. The CDR3 spells CASSSPTGRTTDTQYF. Here the CDR3 DNA reads TGCGCCAGCAGCTCCCCGACAGGGAGGACCACAGATACGCAGTATTTT.

This sequence joins TRBV28 and TRBJ1-2; the D gene is possibly TRBD1 (6 bases). The CDR3 is 14 residues long. The V gene's germline CDR1 is MDHEN and CDR2 SYDVKM. Trimming cost V 3 bases and J 6 bases, with 14 bases left between them. The CDR3 DNA sequence: TGTGCCAGCAGTTTTCATGGGGGCGCAAATGGCTACACCTTC. This codes for CASSFHGGANGYTF.

The chain couples TRBV30 to TRBJ2-7; 7 bases map to TRBD1. This CDR3 spans 14 amino acids. Looked up from germline, CDR1 is GTSNPN and CDR2 is SVGIG (reference sequence). J lost 4 bases, V lost 2 bases, and 8 bases had no gene match. CDR3 in amino acids: CAWSRGTDFYEQYF. As DNA, the CDR3 is TGTGCCTGGAGTAGGGGGACAGATTTTTACGAGCAGTACTTC.

Note on this clone: At one boundary the junction diverges from the germline segment, which might be a read error. The chain combines TRBV4-1 with TRBJ1-4, with TRBD1 matching 9 bases. CDR1 and CDR2 from the germline V gene are MGHRA and YSYEKL. The CDR3 runs to 13 residues. CDR3 DNA: TGCGCCAGCAGCCAAGATTGGGGACAGGGCATGATTTTT. It specifies CASSQDWGQGMIF.

The gene calls are TRBV2 and TRBJ1-1, with D perhaps matching TRBD1 (5 bases). The CDR3 runs to 14 residues. Germline CDR1 is SNHLY and CDR2 is FYNNEI. V was clipped by 6 bases and J by 3 bases, with 14 bases between them. The CDR3 is CASSPRVGYTEAFF. The CDR3 nucleotides read TGTGCCAGCAGCCCCAGGGTCGGGTACACTGAAGCTTTCTTT.

The chain links TRBV5-1 to TRBJ2-1; 7 bases are a match to TRBD2. CDR1 is SGHRS, CDR2 YFSETQ, per germline. The CDR3 runs 15 residues. Trimming at V came to 6 bases and at J to 8 bases, leaving 14 bases not matched to a gene. CDR3 loop: CASTSNVGGRDEQFF. The CDR3 bases are TGCGCCAGCACCTCGAACGTGGGAGGGCGCGATGAGCAGTTCTTC. The full variable domain, rest sourced from reference TRBV5-1 and TRBJ2-1, is KAGVTQTPRYLIKTRGQQVTLSCSPISGHRSVSWYQQTPGQGLQFLFEYFSETQRNKGNFPGRFSGRQFSNSRSEMNVSTLELGDSALYLCASTSNVGGRDEQFFGPGTRLTVL.

This clone was observed a few times. This chain joins TRBV7-9 and TRBJ1-5; D is uncertain. This CDR3 has 12 amino acids. From germline, CDR1 is SEHNR and CDR2 FQNEAQ (reference sequence). V was cut by 3 bases and J by 6 bases, with 6 bases left in between. The CDR3 loop is CASSLRSQPQHF. CDR3 coding DNA: TGTGCCAGCAGCTTGAGATCTCAGCCCCAGCATTTT. Drawing the rest from reference TRBV7-9 and TRBJ1-5, the complete variable domain is DTGVSQNPRHKITKRGQNVTFRCDPISEHNRLYWYRQTLGQGPEFLTYFQNEAQLEKSRLLSDRFSAERPKGSFSTLEIQRTEQGDSAMYLCASSLRSQPQHFGDGTRLSIL.

V usage is TRBV20-1 and J usage is TRBJ1-2; D is unclear. The germline gives CDR1 DFQATT, CDR2 SNEGSKA (reference sequence). CDR3 length: 12 amino acids. V was clipped by 3 bases and J by 8 bases, with 13 bases between them. The CDR3 DNA is TGCAGTGCTAGTACGGGAGTGGAAGGCTACACCTTC. Encoded protein: CSASTGVEGYTF.

This clone appeared once. The chain is built from TRBV7-2 and TRBJ2-1; 8 bases are a match to TRBD2. The CDR3 contains 15 residues. Unmatched junction bases numbered 8, after V lost 5 bases and J lost 5 bases. The germline V gene encodes CDR1 SGHTA and CDR2 FQGNSA. CDR3 DNA sequence: TGTGCCAGCAGCAGGGAAACTAGCGGAGACAATGAGCAGTTCTTC. It specifies CASSRETSGDNEQFF.

The chain has TRBV7-3 and TRBJ1-1; the D is unclear. The ends were cut back, 3 bases at V and 4 bases at J, with 9 bases in the middle. The CDR3 length is 13 residues. The germline V gene encodes CDR1 SGHTA and CDR2 FQGTGA. The CDR3 sequence is CASSFAGVTEAFF. CDR3 in DNA: TGTGCCAGCAGCTTCGCGGGCGTCACTGAAGCTTTCTTT.

The chain couples TRBV28 to TRBJ1-6; D gene ambiguous. Deletions cut 8 bases from V and 0 bases from J, with 8 bases between. Germline V gene lookup returns CDR1 MDHEN and CDR2 SYDVKM. The CDR3 loop spans 14 amino acids. The CDR3 reads CASCGSSYNSPLHF. The CDR3 DNA reads TGTGCCAGCTGCGGGAGCTCCTATAATTCACCCCTCCACTTT. Combining the CDR3 with reference TRBV28 and TRBJ1-6 gives the whole variable domain DVKVTQSSRYLVKRTGEKVFLECVQDMDHENMFWYRQDPGLGLRLIYFSYDVKMKEKGDIPEGYSVSREKKERFSLILESASTNQTSMYLCASCGSSYNSPLHFGNGTRLTVT.

This clone was counted only a few times. This chain connects TRBV4-1 to TRBJ2-6; TRBD1 matches at 10 bases. Looked up from germline, CDR1 is MGHRA and CDR2 is YSYEKL. The V segment lost 0 bases and the J segment 1 base; nucleotides outside the gene matches: 12. The CDR3 extends over 21 amino acids. CDR3 nucleotides: TGCGCCAGCAGCCAAGAGAGAGCAGTAAGACAGGGGGCTTCTGGGGCCAACGTCCTGACTTTC. This encodes CASSQERAVRQGASGANVLTF.

This clone was observed once. The chain is built from TRBV5-1 and TRBJ2-1; D may be TRBD2 (5 bases). This CDR3 comprises 15 residues. The V gene lost 0 bases and the J gene lost 7 bases, with 14 bases spanning the gap. Germline V CDR1 and CDR2: SGHRS, YFSETQ. For the CDR3, the DNA is TGCGCCAGCAGCTTGGAGGCGGGCTACAGTAATGAGCAGTTCTTC. It specifies CASSLEAGYSNEQFF.

This rearrangement joins TRBV7-9 to TRBJ1-6; D gene ambiguous. The V and J ends lost 5 bases and 7 bases respectively, with 21 bases between them. This CDR3 spans 17 amino acids. CDR1 SEHNR and CDR2 FQNEAQ come from the germline V gene (reference sequence). The CDR3 DNA reads as TGTGCCAGCAGCCCGCAAGCGGTCGGGATTTTGAATTCACCCCTCCACTTT. Translated: CASSPQAVGILNSPLHF.

V and J are TRBV7-2 and TRBJ2-1, with 11 bases that match TRBD2. CDR3 length equals 13 residues. CDR1 and CDR2 from the germline V gene are SGHTA and FQGNSA. Trimming at V came to 7 bases and at J to 9 bases, leaving 5 bases not matched to a gene. The DNA of the CDR3 is TGTGCCAGCAACATAGCGGGAGGGGGTGAGCAGTTCTTC. It codes for CASNIAGGGEQFF.

The J gene is TRBJ1-4, the V gene TRBV4-1; unclear D gene. Germline V lookup: CDR1 MGHRA, CDR2 YSYEKL. The CDR3 spans 14 residues. The V end lost 0 bases, the J end lost 8 bases, and 10 bases lay between the germline ends. The CDR3 bases are TGCGCCAGCAGCCAAGAAGGCGGTTGGGAAAAACTGTTTTTT. Protein sequence: CASSQEGGWEKLFF.

This chain joins TRBV5-1 and TRBJ2-5; D might be TRBD2 (6 bases). V was clipped by 0 bases and J by 5 bases, with 17 bases between them. The CDR3 has 16 residues. Germline-derived CDR1 and CDR2 are SGHRS and YFSETQ. CDR3 in DNA: TGCGCCAGCAGCTTGGAAACTAGCTCCGCCGGGGAGACCCAGTACTTC. The encoded protein is CASSLETSSAGETQYF.

This sequence joins TRBV25-1 and TRBJ1-2, with a weak D call TRBD1 (5 bases). V lost 6 bases, J lost 2 bases, and 10 bases lay in between. CDR3 length equals 13 residues. Germline V gene sequence: CDR1 MGHDK, CDR2 SYGVNS. The CDR3 DNA is TGTGCCAGCAGACCGGGGGGGAACTATGGCTACACCTTC. Protein product: CASRPGGNYGYTF.

This clone was seen a few times. The V gene is TRBV5-1, the J gene TRBJ2-7; maybe TRBD1 (5 bases). V dropped 5 bases and J dropped 4 bases, with 13 bases sitting between them. The CDR3 loop spans 13 amino acids. Germline V gene sequence: CDR1 SGHRS, CDR2 YFSETQ. This chain's CDR3 is CASRPDSFYEQYF. CDR3 coding DNA: TGCGCCAGCAGGCCAGACAGTTTTTACGAGCAGTACTTC.

The chain is built from TRBV7-9 and TRBJ2-3, with 9 bases matching TRBD1. The CDR3 has 15 amino acids. The germline gives CDR1 SEHNR, CDR2 FQNEAQ (reference sequence). Losses at the gene ends were 1 base for V and 3 bases for J; bases not matched to a gene: 2. The CDR3 sequence is CASSLGTGETDTQYF. The CDR3, as DNA: TGTGCCAGCAGCTTAGGGACAGGGGAAACAGATACGCAGTATTTT.

The rearrangement uses TRBV4-1 and TRBJ2-7; D is perhaps TRBD2 (5 bases). Trimming took off 0 bases at V and 6 bases at J, with 9 bases between the two ends. The CDR3 loop spans 13 amino acids. Germline assignment: CDR1 MGHRA and CDR2 YSYEKL. The CDR3, as DNA: TGCGCCAGCAGCCAAGATGGAGGTGGCGAGCAGTACTTC. This sequence encodes CASSQDGGGEQYF.

The chain combines TRBV28 with TRBJ1-5, with D unresolved. V was cut by 6 bases and J by 4 bases, with 22 bases left in between. The germline V gene encodes CDR1 MDHEN and CDR2 SYDVKM. The CDR3 has 17 amino acids. The CDR3: CASSSLRAFTGNQPQHF. CDR3 coding DNA: TGTGCCAGCAGCTCACTCCGGGCTTTTACGGGGAATCAGCCCCAGCATTTT.

This chain connects TRBV5-6 to TRBJ2-7; D not resolved. Germline CDR1 SGHDT, CDR2 YYEEEE. The V end was cut by 3 bases, the J end by 3 bases, with 10 bases between. The CDR3 covers 13 residues. The CDR3 region is CASSSHNDYEQYF. CDR3 DNA sequence: TGTGCCAGCAGCTCCCACAATGACTACGAGCAGTACTTC.